These 2 T cell receptor beta chains were sequenced from one sample in a study of T-cell reconstitution after alpha-beta-depleted transplantation in children. A library of TCRbeta sequences, prepared with unique molecular identifiers, was generated. TCRdb passed the PCR reads through MiXCR, listing each CDR3 protein once. The sample carries around 680,000 distinct CDR3 sequences, around 16% recorded once. The starting material was PBMCs from the stem cell graft donor, obtained from the stem cell graft. Source of these receptors: a human donor who donated a stem cell graft to a child with acute myeloid leukemia.

In its sample, this clonotype was seen many times. This chain connects TRBV20-1 to TRBJ2-3, with 7 nucleotides matching TRBD1. CDR3 length equals 12 residues. CDR1 DFQATT and CDR2 SNEGSKA come from the germline V gene (reference sequence). The J segment lost 4 bases and the V segment lost 6 bases, leaving 4 bases of the junction unmatched. Here the CDR3 reads CSAHDRADTQYF. The CDR3 DNA reads as TGCAGTGCCCATGACAGGGCAGATACGCAGTATTTT.

This clonotype was seen repeatedly, ten times or more. The rearrangement links TRBV28 to TRBJ1-2; the match to TRBD1 covers 8 bases. Trimming cost V 7 bases and J 6 bases; bases outside gene matches: 4. Looked up from germline, CDR1 is MDHEN and CDR2 is SYDVKM. The CDR3 contains 12 residues. The DNA for the CDR3 is TGTGCCAGCACAGGACAGGGACATGGCTACACCTTC. It yields the protein CASTGQGHGYTF.